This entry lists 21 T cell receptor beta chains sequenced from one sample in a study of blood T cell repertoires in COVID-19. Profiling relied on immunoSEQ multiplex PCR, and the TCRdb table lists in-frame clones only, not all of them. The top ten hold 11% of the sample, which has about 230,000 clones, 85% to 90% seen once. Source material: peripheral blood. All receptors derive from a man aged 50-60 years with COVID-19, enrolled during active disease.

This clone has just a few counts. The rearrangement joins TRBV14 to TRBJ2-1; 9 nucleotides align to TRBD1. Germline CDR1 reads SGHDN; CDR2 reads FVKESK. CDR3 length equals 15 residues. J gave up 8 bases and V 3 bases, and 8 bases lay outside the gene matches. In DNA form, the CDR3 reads TGTGCCAGCAGCCAGGGACAGGGTATTATGCATGAGCAGTTCTTC. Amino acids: CASSQGQGIMHEQFF.

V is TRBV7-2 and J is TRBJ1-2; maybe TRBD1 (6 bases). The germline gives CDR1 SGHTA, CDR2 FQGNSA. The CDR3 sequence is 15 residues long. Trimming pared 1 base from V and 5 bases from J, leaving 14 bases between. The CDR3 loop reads CASSLGTGKNYGYTF. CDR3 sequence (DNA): TGTGCCAGCAGCTTAGGAACAGGGAAGAATTATGGCTACACCTTC.

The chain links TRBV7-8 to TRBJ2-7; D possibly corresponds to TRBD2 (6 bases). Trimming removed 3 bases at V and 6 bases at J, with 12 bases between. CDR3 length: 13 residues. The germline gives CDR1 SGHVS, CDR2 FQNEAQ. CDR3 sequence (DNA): TGTGCCAGCAGCTTGTCGGGAGCTAGCGAGCAGTACTTC. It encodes CASSLSGASEQYF.

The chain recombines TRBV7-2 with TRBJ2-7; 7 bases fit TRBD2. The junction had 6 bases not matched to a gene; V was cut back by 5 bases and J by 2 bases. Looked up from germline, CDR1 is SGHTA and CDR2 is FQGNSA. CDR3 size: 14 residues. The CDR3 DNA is TGTGCCAGCAGCCCCTCGGGACTACCCTACGAGCAGTACTTC. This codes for CASSPSGLPYEQYF.

CDR3: CASSQREPATNEKLFF. The CDR3 bases are TGTGCCAGCAGCCAAAGGGAGCCTGCAACTAATGAAAAACTGTTTTTT. The chain recombines TRBV4-2 with TRBJ1-4, with D unresolved. The CDR3 loop spans 16 amino acids. Deletions cut 2 bases from V and 0 bases from J, with 10 bases between. Germline V gene sequence: CDR1 LGHNA, CDR2 YNFKEQ.

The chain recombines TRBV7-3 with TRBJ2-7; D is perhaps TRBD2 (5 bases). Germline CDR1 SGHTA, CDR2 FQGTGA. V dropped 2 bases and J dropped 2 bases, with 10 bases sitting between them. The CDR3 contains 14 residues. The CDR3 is CASSLGGVPYEQYF. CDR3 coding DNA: TGTGCCAGCAGCTTAGGAGGAGTTCCCTACGAGCAGTACTTC.

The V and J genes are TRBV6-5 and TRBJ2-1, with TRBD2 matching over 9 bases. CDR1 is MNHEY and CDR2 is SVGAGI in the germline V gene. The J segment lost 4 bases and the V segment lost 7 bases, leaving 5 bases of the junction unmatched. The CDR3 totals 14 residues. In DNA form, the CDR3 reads TGTGCCAGCAACCCCGGACTAGCGTACAATGAGCAGTTCTTC. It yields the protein CASNPGLAYNEQFF.

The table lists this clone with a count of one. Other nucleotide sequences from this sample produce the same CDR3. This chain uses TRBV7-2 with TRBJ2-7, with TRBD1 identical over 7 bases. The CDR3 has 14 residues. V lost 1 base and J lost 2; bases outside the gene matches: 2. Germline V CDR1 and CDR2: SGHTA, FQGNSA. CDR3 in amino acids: CASSLGQGTYEQYF. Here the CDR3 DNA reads TGTGCCAGCAGCTTAGGACAGGGCACCTACGAGCAGTACTTC.

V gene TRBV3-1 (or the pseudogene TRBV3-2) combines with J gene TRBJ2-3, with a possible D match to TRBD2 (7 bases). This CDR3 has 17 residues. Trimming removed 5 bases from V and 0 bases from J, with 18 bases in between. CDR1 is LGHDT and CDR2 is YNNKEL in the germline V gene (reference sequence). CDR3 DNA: TGTGCCAGCAGCGGTGGAGGGGGGGGGCGTAGCACAGATACGCAGTATTTT. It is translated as CASSGGGGGRSTDTQYF.

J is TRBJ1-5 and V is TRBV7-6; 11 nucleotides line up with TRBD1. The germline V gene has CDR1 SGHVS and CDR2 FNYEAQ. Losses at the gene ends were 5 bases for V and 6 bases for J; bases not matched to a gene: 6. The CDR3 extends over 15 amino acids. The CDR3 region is CASSAGTGGRQPQHF. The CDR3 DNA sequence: TGTGCCAGCAGCGCCGGGACAGGGGGGCGTCAGCCCCAGCATTTT. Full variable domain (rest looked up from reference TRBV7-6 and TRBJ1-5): GAGVSQSPRYKVTKRGQDVALRCDPISGHVSLYWYRQALGQGPEFLTYFNYEAQQDKSGLPNDRFSAERPEGSISTLTIQRTEQRDSAMYRCASSAGTGGRQPQHFGDGTRLSIL.

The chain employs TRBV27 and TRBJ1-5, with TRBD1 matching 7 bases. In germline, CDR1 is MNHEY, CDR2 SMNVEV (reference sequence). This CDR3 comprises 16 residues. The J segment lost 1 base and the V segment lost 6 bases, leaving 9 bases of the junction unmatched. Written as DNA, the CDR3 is TGTGCCAGCAGGCCCGTACAGGGGCGAAGCAATCAGCCCCAGCATTTT. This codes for CASRPVQGRSNQPQHF.

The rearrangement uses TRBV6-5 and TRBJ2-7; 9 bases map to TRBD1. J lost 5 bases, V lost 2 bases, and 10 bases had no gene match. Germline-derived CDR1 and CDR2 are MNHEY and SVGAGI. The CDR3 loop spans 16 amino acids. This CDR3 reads CASSYAGTGSMDEQYF. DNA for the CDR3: TGTGCCAGCAGTTACGCCGGGACAGGGTCGATGGACGAGCAGTACTTC.

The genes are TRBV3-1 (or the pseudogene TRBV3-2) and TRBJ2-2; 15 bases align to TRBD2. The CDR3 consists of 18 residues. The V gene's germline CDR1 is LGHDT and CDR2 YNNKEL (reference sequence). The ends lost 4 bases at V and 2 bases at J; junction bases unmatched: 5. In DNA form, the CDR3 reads TGTGCCAGCAGCCCTCGGACTAGCGGGAGGGGAAACACCGGGGAGCTGTTTTTT. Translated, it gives CASSPRTSGRGNTGELFF.

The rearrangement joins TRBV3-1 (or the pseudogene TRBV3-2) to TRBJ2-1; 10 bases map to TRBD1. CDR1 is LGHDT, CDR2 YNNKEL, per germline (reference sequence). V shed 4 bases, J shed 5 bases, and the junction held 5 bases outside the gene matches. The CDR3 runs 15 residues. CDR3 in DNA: TGTGCCAGCAGCCGGCGGACAGGGGGTAACAATGAGCAGTTCTTC. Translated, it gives CASSRRTGGNNEQFF.

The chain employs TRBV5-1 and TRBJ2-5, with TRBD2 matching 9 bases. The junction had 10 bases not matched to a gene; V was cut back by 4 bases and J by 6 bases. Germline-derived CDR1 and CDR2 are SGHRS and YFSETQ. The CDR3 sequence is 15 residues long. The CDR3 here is CASSAASGTAKTQYF. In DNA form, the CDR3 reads TGCGCCAGCAGCGCCGCTAGCGGGACGGCCAAGACCCAGTACTTC.

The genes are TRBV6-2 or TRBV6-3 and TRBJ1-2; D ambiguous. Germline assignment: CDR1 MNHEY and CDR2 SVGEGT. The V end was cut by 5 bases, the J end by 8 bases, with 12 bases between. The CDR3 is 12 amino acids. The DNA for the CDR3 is TGTGCCAGCAGTCACGGACCGGGGGGCTACACCTTC. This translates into CASSHGPGGYTF.

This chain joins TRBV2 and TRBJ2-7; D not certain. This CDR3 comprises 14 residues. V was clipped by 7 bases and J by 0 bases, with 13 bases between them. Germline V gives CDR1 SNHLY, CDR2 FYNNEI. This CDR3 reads CASTTQFGSYEQYF. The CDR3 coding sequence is TGTGCCAGCACTACACAGTTCGGCTCCTACGAGCAGTACTTC.

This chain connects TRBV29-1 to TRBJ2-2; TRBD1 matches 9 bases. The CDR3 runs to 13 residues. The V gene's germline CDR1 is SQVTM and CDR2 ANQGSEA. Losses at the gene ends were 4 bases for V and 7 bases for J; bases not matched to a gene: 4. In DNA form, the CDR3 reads TGCAGCGTTGCGACAGGGGGAGTCGGGGAGCTGTTTTTT. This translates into CSVATGGVGELFF.

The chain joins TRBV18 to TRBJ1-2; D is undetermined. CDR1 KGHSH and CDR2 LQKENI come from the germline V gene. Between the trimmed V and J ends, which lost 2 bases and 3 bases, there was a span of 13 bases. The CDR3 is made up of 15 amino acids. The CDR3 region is CASSPSVGQDYGYTF. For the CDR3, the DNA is TGTGCCAGCTCACCATCTGTCGGCCAGGACTATGGCTACACCTTC.

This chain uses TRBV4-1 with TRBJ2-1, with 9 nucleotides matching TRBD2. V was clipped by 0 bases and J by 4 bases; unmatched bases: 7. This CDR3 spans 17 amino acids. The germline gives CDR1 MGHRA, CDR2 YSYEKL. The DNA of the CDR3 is TGCGCCAGCAGCCAAGATCCTGGGCTAGCGGGATACAATGAGCAGTTCTTC. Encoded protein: CASSQDPGLAGYNEQFF.

CDR3 amino acids: CASSQSRRGSSSYNEQFF. CDR3 in DNA: TGTGCCAGCAGCCAGAGTAGGCGGGGTTCGAGCTCCTACAATGAGCAGTTCTTC. V usage is TRBV3-1 (or the pseudogene TRBV3-2) and J usage is TRBJ2-1, with a tentative D call TRBD2 (6 bases). From germline, CDR1 is LGHDT and CDR2 YNNKEL (reference sequence). The CDR3 totals 18 residues. The ends were cut back, 3 bases at V and 0 bases at J, with 18 bases in the middle.